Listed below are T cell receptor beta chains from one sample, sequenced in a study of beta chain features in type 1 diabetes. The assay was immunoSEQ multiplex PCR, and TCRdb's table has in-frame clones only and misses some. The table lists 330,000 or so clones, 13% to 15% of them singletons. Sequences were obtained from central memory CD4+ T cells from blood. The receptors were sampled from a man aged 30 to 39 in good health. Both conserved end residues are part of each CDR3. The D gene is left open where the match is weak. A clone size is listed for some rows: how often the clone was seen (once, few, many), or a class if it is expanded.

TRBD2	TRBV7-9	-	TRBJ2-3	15	TGTGCCAGCAACCCCGGGGGGGGGCACGGGGAAACGCAGTATTTT	CASNPGGGHGETQYF
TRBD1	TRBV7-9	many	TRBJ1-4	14	TGTGCCAGCAGCTTAGGACAGGGGAATGAAAAACTGTTTTTT	CASSLGQGNEKLFF
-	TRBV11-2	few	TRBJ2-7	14	TGTGCCAGCAGCCTAGAAGTAGGTCTTTCCGAGCAGTACTTC	CASSLEVGLSEQYF
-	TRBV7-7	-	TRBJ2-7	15	TGTGCCAGCAGCTTCGGGGGGCTTGCCTCCTACGAGCAGTACTTC	CASSFGGLASYEQYF
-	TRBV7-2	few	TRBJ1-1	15	TGTGCCAGCAGCTTCTCCGGGGCCAAGAACACTGAAGCTTTCTTT	CASSFSGAKNTEAFF
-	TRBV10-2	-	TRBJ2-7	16	TGCGCCAGCAGTGAACGGGCCAGGGGCGCAGGTTACGAGCAGTACTTC	CASSERARGAGYEQYF
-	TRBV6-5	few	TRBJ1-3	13	TGTGCCAGCAGTTTCGATAACGGAAACACCATATATTTT	CASSFDNGNTIYF
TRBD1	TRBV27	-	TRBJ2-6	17	TGTGCCAGCAGTTTGGAGACAGGGGGCTCTGGGGCCAACGTCCTGACTTTC	CASSLETGGSGANVLTF
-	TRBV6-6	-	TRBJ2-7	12	TGTGCCAGCAGTTACAACATGGACGAGCAGTACTTC	CASSYNMDEQYF
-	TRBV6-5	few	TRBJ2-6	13	TGTGCCAGCAAGCTCTCTGGGGCCAACGTCCTGACTTTC	CASKLSGANVLTF
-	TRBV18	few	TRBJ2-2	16	TGTGCCAGCTCACGATCCTTGAACAGGCACACCGGGGAGCTGTTTTTT	CASSRSLNRHTGELFF
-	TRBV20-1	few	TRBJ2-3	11	TGCAGTTCAGTGGGGGACGTTACGCAGTATTTT	CSSVGDVTQYF
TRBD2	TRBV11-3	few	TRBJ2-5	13	TGTGCCAGCAGCCCCGGGACTAGGGGGACCCAGTACTTC	CASSPGTRGTQYF